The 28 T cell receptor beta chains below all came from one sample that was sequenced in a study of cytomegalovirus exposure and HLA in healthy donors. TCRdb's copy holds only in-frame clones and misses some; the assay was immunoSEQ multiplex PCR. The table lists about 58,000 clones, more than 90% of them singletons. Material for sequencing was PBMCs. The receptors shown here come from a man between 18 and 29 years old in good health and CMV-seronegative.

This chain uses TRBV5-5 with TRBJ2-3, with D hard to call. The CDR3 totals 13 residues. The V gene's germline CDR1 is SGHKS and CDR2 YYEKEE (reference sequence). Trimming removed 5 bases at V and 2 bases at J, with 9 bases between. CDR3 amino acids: CASSDRVTDTQYF. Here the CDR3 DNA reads TGTGCCAGCAGTGATCGAGTCACAGATACGCAGTATTTT. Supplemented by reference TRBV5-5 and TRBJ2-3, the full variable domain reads DAGVTQSPTHLIKTRGQQVTLRCSPISGHKSVSWYQQVLGQGPQFIFQYYEKEERGRGNFPDRFSARQFPNYSSELNVNALLLGDSALYLCASSDRVTDTQYFGPGTRLTVL.

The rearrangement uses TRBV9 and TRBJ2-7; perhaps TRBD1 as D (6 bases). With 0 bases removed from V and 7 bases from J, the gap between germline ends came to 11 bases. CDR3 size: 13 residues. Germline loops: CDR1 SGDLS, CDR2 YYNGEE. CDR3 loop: CASSVGTTGEQYF. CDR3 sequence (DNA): TGTGCCAGCAGCGTAGGGACAACAGGGGAGCAGTACTTC.

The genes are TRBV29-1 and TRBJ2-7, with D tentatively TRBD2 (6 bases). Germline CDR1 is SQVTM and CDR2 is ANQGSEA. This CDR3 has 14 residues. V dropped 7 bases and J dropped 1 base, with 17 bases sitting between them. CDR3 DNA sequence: TGCAGCGCCCGTACGGCTAGCGAGTCCTACGAGCAGTACTTC. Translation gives CSARTASESYEQYF.

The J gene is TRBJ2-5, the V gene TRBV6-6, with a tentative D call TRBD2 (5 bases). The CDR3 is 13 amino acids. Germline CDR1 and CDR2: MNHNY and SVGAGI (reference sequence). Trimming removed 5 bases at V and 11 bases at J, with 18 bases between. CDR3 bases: TGTGCCAGCAGTAAACGCGATTGGGGAGAGCAGTACTTC. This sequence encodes CASSKRDWGEQYF.

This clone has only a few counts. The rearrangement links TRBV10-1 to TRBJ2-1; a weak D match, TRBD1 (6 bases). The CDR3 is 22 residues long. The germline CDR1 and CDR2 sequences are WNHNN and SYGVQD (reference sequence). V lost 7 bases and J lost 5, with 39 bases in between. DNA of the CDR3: TGCGCCAGCAAAGCGAAGCCAATAGAGAACCGGGACATCCCGAAGCGCCACAATGAGCAGTTCTTC. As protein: CASKAKPIENRDIPKRHNEQFF.

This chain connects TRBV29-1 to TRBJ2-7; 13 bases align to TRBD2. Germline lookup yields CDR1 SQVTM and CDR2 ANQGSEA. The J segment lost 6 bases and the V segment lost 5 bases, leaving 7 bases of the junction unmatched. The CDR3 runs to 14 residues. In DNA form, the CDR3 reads TGCAGCGTTTACGGACTAGCGGGGGCCTTCGAGCAGTACTTC. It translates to CSVYGLAGAFEQYF.

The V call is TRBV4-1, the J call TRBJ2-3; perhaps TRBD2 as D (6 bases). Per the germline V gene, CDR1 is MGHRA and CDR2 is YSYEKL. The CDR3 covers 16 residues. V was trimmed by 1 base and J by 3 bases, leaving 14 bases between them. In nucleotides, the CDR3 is TGCGCCAGCAGCCAAGTTGGGGGGTCATGGACAGATACGCAGTATTTT. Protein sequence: CASSQVGGSWTDTQYF.

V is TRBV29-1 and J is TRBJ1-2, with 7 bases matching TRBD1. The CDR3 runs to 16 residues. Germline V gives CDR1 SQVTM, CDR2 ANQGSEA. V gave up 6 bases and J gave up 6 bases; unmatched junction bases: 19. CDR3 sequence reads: CSVLPEQQGSMHGYTF. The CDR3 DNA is TGCAGCGTCCTCCCCGAACAACAGGGGAGTATGCATGGCTACACCTTC.

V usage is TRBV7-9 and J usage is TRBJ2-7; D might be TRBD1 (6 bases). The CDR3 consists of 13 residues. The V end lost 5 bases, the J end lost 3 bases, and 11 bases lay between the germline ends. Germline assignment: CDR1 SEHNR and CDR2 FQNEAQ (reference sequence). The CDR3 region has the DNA TGTGCCAGCAGCCCCCCAGGGGTCTACGAGCAGTACTTC. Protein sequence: CASSPPGVYEQYF. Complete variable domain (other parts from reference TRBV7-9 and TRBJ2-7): DTGVSQNPRHKITKRGQNVTFRCDPISEHNRLYWYRQTLGQGPEFLTYFQNEAQLEKSRLLSDRFSAERPKGSFSTLEIQRTEQGDSAMYLCASSPPGVYEQYFGPGTRLTVT.

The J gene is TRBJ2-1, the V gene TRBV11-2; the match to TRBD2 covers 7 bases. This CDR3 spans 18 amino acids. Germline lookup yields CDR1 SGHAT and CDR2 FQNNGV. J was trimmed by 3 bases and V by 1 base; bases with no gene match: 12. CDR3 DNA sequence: TGTGCCAGCAGCTTAGTCCTAGGGCTAGCGGCCTTCTACAATGAGCAGTTCTTC. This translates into CASSLVLGLAAFYNEQFF. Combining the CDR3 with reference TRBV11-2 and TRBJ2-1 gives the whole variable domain EAGVAQSPRYKIIEKRQSVAFWCNPISGHATLYWYQQILGQGPKLLIQFQNNGVVDDSQLPKDRFSAERLKGVDSTLKIQPAKLEDSAVYLCASSLVLGLAAFYNEQFFGPGTRLTVL.

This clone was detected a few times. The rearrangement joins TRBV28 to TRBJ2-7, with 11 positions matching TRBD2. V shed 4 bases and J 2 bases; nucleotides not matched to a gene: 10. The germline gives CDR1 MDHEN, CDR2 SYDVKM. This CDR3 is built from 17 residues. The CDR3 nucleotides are TGTGCCAGCAGTTCCGGGACTAGCGGATTCCGAGCCTACGAGCAGTACTTC. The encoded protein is CASSSGTSGFRAYEQYF.

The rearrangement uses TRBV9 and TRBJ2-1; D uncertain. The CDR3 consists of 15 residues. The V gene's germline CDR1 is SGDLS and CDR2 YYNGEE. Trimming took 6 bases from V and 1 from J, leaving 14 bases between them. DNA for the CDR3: TGTGCCAGCACCCAAACCAGTACGTCCTACAATGAGCAGTTCTTC. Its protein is CASTQTSTSYNEQFF.

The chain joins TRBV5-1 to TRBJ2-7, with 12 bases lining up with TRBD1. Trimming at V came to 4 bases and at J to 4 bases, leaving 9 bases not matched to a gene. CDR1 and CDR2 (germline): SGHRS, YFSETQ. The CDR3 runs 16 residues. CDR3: CASSLGQGAILYEQYF. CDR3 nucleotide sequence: TGCGCCAGCAGCCTGGGACAGGGGGCCATCCTATACGAGCAGTACTTC.

The CDR3 DNA reads TGTGCCAGCAGTTTATACGGTGAAAACCAAGAGACCCAGTACTTC. The encoded protein is CASSLYGENQETQYF. The chain combines TRBV27 with TRBJ2-5; D uncertain. V shed 1 base and J shed 0 bases, with 9 bases lying between them. The CDR3 runs 15 residues. Looked up from germline, CDR1 is MNHEY and CDR2 is SMNVEV (reference sequence).

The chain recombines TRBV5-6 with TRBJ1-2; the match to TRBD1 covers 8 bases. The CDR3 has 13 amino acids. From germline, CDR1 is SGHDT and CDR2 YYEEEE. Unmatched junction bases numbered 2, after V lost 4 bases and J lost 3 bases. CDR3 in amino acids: CASSQGQDYGYTF. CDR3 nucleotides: TGTGCCAGCAGCCAGGGACAGGACTATGGCTACACCTTC.

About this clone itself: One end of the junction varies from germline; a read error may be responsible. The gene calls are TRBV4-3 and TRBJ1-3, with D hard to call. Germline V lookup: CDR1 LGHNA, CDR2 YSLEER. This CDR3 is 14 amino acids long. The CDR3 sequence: CASSQTWSSHKCGF. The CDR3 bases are TGCGCCAGCAGCCAGACTTGGTCCTCCCACAAATGTGGATTT.

CDR3: CASSMTGVSGELFF. The CDR3 DNA follows: TGTGCCAGTAGTATGACAGGGGTATCCGGGGAGCTGTTTTTT. The J gene is TRBJ2-2, the V gene TRBV19, with 8 bases identical to TRBD1. V dropped 3 bases and J dropped 6; count of bases not matched to a gene: 3. There are 14 residues in the CDR3. Per the germline V gene, CDR1 is LNHDA and CDR2 is SQIVND (reference sequence).

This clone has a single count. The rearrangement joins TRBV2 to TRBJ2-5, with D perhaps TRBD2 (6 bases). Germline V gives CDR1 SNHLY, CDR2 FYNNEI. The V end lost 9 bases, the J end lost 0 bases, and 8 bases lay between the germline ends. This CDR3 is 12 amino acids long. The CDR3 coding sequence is TGTGCCAGTCTAGCGTACCAAGAGACCCAGTACTTC. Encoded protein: CASLAYQETQYF.

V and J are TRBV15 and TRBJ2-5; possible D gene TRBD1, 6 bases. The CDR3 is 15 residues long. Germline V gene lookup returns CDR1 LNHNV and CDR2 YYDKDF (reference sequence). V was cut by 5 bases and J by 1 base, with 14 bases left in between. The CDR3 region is CATSSDSHSQETQYF. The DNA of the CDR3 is TGTGCCACCAGCTCGGACAGTCACTCCCAAGAGACCCAGTACTTC.

This chain's CDR3 is CASSLERRREVLNEQFF. In DNA form, the CDR3 reads TGTGCCAGCAGCTTAGAACGTCGGCGGGAGGTTCTCAATGAGCAGTTCTTC. The chain recombines TRBV7-9 with TRBJ2-1; 8 bases match TRBD2. Germline assignment: CDR1 SEHNR and CDR2 FQNEAQ (reference sequence). This CDR3 is 17 amino acids long. V gave up 1 base and J gave up 6 bases; unmatched junction bases: 11.

CDR3 bases: TGTGCCAGTAGTTCTCGAGCCGACAGGGTGGGGGAGCAGTACTTC. It codes for CASSSRADRVGEQYF. The chain employs TRBV19 and TRBJ2-7; 7 positions agree with TRBD1. Germline-derived CDR1 and CDR2 are LNHDA and SQIVND (reference sequence). With V trimmed by 5 bases and J by 7 bases, 14 bases remained unmatched. The CDR3 consists of 15 residues.

In DNA, the CDR3 is TGTGCCAGCAGCCCCGCAGGGGGGGGCTACACCTTC. It yields the protein CASSPAGGGYTF. The chain employs TRBV7-8 and TRBJ1-2, with TRBD1 identical over 7 bases. The germline V gene encodes CDR1 SGHVS and CDR2 FQNEAQ. With V trimmed by 5 bases and J by 8 bases, 5 bases remained unmatched. The CDR3 is 12 amino acids.

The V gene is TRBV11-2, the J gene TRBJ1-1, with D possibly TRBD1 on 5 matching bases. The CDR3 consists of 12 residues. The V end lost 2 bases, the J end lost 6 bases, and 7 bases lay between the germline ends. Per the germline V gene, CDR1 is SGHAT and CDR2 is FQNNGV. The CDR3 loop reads CASSLPGPEAFF. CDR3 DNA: TGTGCCAGCAGCTTACCAGGGCCTGAAGCTTTCTTT.

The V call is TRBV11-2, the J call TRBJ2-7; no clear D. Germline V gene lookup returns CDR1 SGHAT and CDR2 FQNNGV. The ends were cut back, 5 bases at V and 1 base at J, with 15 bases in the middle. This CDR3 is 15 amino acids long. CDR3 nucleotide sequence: TGTGCCAGCAGCGTTACAGCCCTACAGTCCTACGAGCAGTACTTC. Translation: CASSVTALQSYEQYF.

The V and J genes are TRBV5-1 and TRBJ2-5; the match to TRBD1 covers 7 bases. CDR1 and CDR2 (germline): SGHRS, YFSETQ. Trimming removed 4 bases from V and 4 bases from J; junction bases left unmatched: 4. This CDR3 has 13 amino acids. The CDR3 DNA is TGCGCCAGCAGCAAGACAGGGTTAGAGACCCAGTACTTC. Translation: CASSKTGLETQYF.

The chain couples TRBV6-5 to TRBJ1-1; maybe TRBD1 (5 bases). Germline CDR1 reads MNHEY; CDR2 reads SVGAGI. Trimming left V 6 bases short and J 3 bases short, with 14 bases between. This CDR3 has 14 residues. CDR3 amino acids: CASSPTGGHTEAFF. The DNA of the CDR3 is TGTGCCAGCAGCCCGACGGGGGGTCACACTGAAGCTTTCTTT.

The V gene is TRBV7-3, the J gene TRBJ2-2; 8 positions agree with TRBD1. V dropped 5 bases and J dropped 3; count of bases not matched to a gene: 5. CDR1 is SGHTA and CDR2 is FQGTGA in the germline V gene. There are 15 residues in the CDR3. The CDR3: CASSRDRGDTGELFF. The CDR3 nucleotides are TGTGCCAGCAGCCGCGACAGGGGAGACACCGGGGAGCTGTTTTTT.

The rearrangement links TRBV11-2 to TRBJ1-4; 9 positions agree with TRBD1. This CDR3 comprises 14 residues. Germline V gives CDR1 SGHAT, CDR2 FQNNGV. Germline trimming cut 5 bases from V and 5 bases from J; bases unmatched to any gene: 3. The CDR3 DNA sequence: TGTGCCAGCAGCCAGGACAGGGGAAATGAAAAACTGTTTTTT. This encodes CASSQDRGNEKLFF.